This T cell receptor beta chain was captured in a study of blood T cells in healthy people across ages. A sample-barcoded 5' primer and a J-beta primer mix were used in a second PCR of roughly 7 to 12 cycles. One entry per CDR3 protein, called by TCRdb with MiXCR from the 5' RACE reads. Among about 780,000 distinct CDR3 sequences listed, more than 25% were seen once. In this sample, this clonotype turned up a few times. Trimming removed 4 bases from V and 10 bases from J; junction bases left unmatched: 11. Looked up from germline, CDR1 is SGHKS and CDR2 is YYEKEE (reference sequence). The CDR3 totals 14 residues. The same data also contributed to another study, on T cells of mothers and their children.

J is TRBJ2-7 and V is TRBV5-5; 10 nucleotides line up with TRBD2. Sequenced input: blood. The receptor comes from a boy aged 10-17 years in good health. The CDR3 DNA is TGTGCCAGCAGCCGAGAAGGGCTAGCGGGGGAACAGTACTTC. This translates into CASSREGLAGEQYF.